This is a list of T cell receptor beta chains from one sample in a study of T cells after yellow fever vaccination. TCRdb analysed the 5' RACE reads with MiXCR anew, one entry per CDR3 protein. The sample holds hundreds of thousands of distinct CDR3 sequences, about 9.9% seen once. This specimen was PBMCs, taken on the day of the first yellow fever vaccination. The receptors shown here come from a man aged 18 to 30 who received the YFV17D yellow fever vaccine. Both conserved end residues are part of each CDR3. D genes are given only for firm matches. The size field is filled for only some rows; it gives once, few, many or a size class.

J | D | size | V | length | DNA | CDR3
TRBJ2-3 | TRBD1 | few | TRBV5-1 | 14 | TGCGCCAGCAGCATGGGACAGGGAGGAAATACGCAGTATTTT | CASSMGQGGNTQYF
TRBJ1-6 | . | few | TRBV6-2/TRBV6-3 | 12 | TGTGCCAGCAGACCTGGACATTCACCCCTCCACTTT | CASRPGHSPLHF
TRBJ1-1 | . | many | TRBV12-3/TRBV12-4 | 14 | TGTGCCAGCAGTTTACGTCAGCTCAACACTGAAGCTTTCTTT | CASSLRQLNTEAFF
TRBJ1-1 | . | . | TRBV9 | 14 | TGTGCCAGCAGCGTAGATGGGGGGGACACTGAAGCTTTCTTT | CASSVDGGDTEAFF
TRBJ2-1 | . | . | TRBV28 | 11 | TGTGCCAGCCACACCGCACGGAGGCAGTTCTTC | CASHTARRQFF
TRBJ2-3 | TRBD1 | many | TRBV7-9 | 16 | TGTGCCAGCAGCTTAGCGCCAGGGGGCCGTTCAGATACGCAGTATTTT | CASSLAPGGRSDTQYF
TRBJ1-4 | . | . | TRBV11-2 | 11 | TGTGCCAGCAGCCACGGCGAAAAACTGTTTTTT | CASSHGEKLFF
TRBJ2-3 | TRBD2 | . | TRBV7-3 | 16 | TGTGCCAGCAGCGGACGGACTAGCGGGCCCGGGGGTACGCAGTATTTT | CASSGRTSGPGGTQYF
TRBJ2-3 | TRBD2 | . | TRBV5-1 | 16 | TGCGCCAGCAGCTTCAGGGGACTAGCGGACACAGATACGCAGTATTTT | CASSFRGLADTDTQYF
TRBJ1-5 | . | many | TRBV23-1 | 16 | TGCGCCAGCAGTCACCTGGACCGGAGGGGCAATCAGCCCCAGCATTTT | CASSHLDRRGNQPQHF
TRBJ1-1 | TRBD1 | . | TRBV7-2 | 15 | TGTGCCAGCAGCTCTTTTGGGACAGGGGGGGTTCGCGCTTTCTTT | CASSSFGTGGVRAFF
TRBJ1-4 | . | . | TRBV12-3/TRBV12-4 | 13 | TGTGCCAGCAGTACCTACCCGTGGGAAAAACTGTTTTTT | CASSTYPWEKLFF
TRBJ2-7 | TRBD1 | few | TRBV5-1 | 17 | TGCGCCAGCAGCTCGTTCCGGGACAGGGATACTCTCTACGAGCAGTACTTC | CASSSFRDRDTLYEQYF
TRBJ2-5 | . | . | TRBV15 | 15 | TGTGCCACCAGCAGAGCCATGGGGGAAAGGGAGACCCAGTACTTC | CATSRAMGERETQYF
TRBJ2-3 | TRBD1 | few | TRBV20-1 | 18 | TGCAGTGCTAGAGCCCGAAGGGCCGACAGGGCGGACACAGATACGCAGTATTTT | CSARARRADRADTDTQYF
TRBJ1-5 | . | few | TRBV28 | 14 | TGTGCCAGCAAAACCACGGGGGGGAGGCAGCCCCAGCATTTT | CASKTTGGRQPQHF
TRBJ2-3 | TRBD2 | few | TRBV7-3 | 16 | TGTGCCAGCAGCTTAAGAAGCGGGGATTCTGGAGATACGCAGTATTTT | CASSLRSGDSGDTQYF
TRBJ2-1 | . | . | TRBV5-1 | 16 | TGCGCCAGCAGCGGCGGGGCTTCGAGCTCCTACAATGAGCAGTTCTTC | CASSGGASSSYNEQFF
TRBJ1-1 | . | . | TRBV20-1 | 13 | TGCAGTGCCAACCGGGACCCCGGCTTGGGAGCTTTCTTT | CSANRDPGLGAFF
TRBJ2-1 | . | . | TRBV7-2 | 14 | TGTGCCAGCAGCTTAGGTATGGGGAGCAATGAGCAGTTCTTC | CASSLGMGSNEQFF
TRBJ2-5 | . | few | TRBV29-1 | 11 | TGCAGCGCCCCAGAGGGGGAGACCCAGTACTTC | CSAPEGETQYF
TRBJ2-1 | TRBD2 | . | TRBV20-1 | 16 | TGCAGTGCTCTCCGGCCTAGCGGGGGGGCTTTCAATGAGCAGTTCTTC | CSALRPSGGAFNEQFF
TRBJ2-3 | TRBD1 | few | TRBV3-1 | 17 | TGTGCCAGCAGCTCGATCAACAGGGGCCATAGCACAGATACGCAGTATTTT | CASSSINRGHSTDTQYF
TRBJ2-2 | . | few | TRBV5-4 | 15 | TGTGCCAGCAGCCCCCTCCCTGGGAACACCGGGGAGCTGTTTTTT | CASSPLPGNTGELFF
TRBJ2-7 | TRBD2 | . | TRBV5-4 | 14 | TGTGCCAGCAGCCAAAGCGGGGGTAGCTACGAGCAGTACTTC | CASSQSGGSYEQYF
TRBJ2-6 | . | few | TRBV6-1 | 15 | TGTGCCAGCAGTGCCGGGGTCTCTGGGGCCAACGTCCTGACTTTC | CASSAGVSGANVLTF
TRBJ2-1 | TRBD2 | few | TRBV4-3 | 15 | TGCGCCAGCAGCCCCGACTGGACTAGGGACAATGAGCAGTTCTTC | CASSPDWTRDNEQFF
TRBJ2-1 | . | . | TRBV27 | 12 | TGTGCCAGCAGTTTCGTGGGCAATGAGCAGTTCTTC | CASSFVGNEQFF
TRBJ2-2 | . | . | TRBV7-9 | 14 | TGTGCCAGCAGCTCCATCGACTCCACCGGGGAGCTGTTTTTT | CASSSIDSTGELFF
TRBJ1-3 | . | . | TRBV7-2 | 15 | TGTGCCAGCAGCTTAGCGTTACAGCCTGGAAACACCATATATTTT | CASSLALQPGNTIYF
TRBJ1-3 | . | few | TRBV5-1 | 15 | TGCGCCAGCAGCTACGGAGGGGTTGAAGGAAACACCATATATTTT | CASSYGGVEGNTIYF
TRBJ1-1 | . | few | TRBV29-1 | 12 | TGCAGCGTGACAAGGCCCCTCACTGAAGCTTTCTTT | CSVTRPLTEAFF
TRBJ1-5 | . | . | TRBV25-1 | 13 | TGTGCCAGCAGTGCACAGGGTTTTCAGCCCCAGCATTTT | CASSAQGFQPQHF
TRBJ1-1 | . | many | TRBV27 | 14 | TGTGCCAGCACCCCCGGGGGGATAGACACTGAAGCTTTCTTT | CASTPGGIDTEAFF
TRBJ1-1 | . | . | TRBV20-1 | 15 | TGCAGTGCTAGGCTTCTCCGGGACTCCGACACTGAAGCTTTCTTT | CSARLLRDSDTEAFF
TRBJ1-6 | . | few | TRBV20-1 | 15 | TGCAGTGCTAGAGATAATCCTTCCTATAATTCACCCCTCCACTTT | CSARDNPSYNSPLHF
TRBJ2-7 | . | few | TRBV7-9 | 16 | TGTGCCAGCACCTCGGGTGGGGCGGAATACCCCTACGAGCAGTACTTC | CASTSGGAEYPYEQYF
TRBJ2-3 | . | . | TRBV12-3/TRBV12-4 | 15 | TGTGCCAGCAGTTTATCCGGGGTAGCCGTGGATACGCAGTATTTT | CASSLSGVAVDTQYF
TRBJ2-5 | TRBD2 | . | TRBV6-2/TRBV6-3 | 14 | TGTGCCAGCAACGTGGGACTAGCTGGAGAGACCCAGTACTTC | CASNVGLAGETQYF
TRBJ2-2 | . | . | TRBV7-2 | 15 | TGTGCCAGCAGCGCCCATGGGGGACGCACCGGGGAGCTGTTTTTT | CASSAHGGRTGELFF
TRBJ1-6 | . | . | TRBV16 | 15 | TGTGCCAGCAGCCAATCGACGAATTCAAATTCACCCCTCCACTTT | CASSQSTNSNSPLHF
TRBJ1-1 | . | few | TRBV20-1 | 13 | TGCAGTGCTGAGGACGGAAAGAACACTGAAGCTTTCTTT | CSAEDGKNTEAFF
TRBJ2-1 | . | few | TRBV6-1 | 12 | TGTGCCAGCCCTGGACAGTACAATGAGCAGTTCTTC | CASPGQYNEQFF
TRBJ2-5 | . | few | TRBV20-1 | 16 | TGCAGTGCTAGCCCCCTGGGTGCATTTACTCGGGAGACCCAGTACTTC | CSASPLGAFTRETQYF
TRBJ2-7 | . | few | TRBV20-1 | 12 | TGCAGTGCCATCAGGGATGGCTACGAGCAGTACTTC | CSAIRDGYEQYF
TRBJ2-3 | TRBD2 | many | TRBV7-3 | 15 | TGTGCCAGCAGCTTGACTAGCGGCTACACAGATACGCAGTATTTT | CASSLTSGYTDTQYF
TRBJ2-1 | . | few | TRBV5-8 | 14 | TGTGCCAGCAGCTTAGCCGGACTCCTCAATGAGCAGTTCTTC | CASSLAGLLNEQFF